This TCR beta chain was documented in a study of blood T cell repertoires in COVID-19. On the study more broadly: Sample material is recorded as cDNA or gDNA derived from T cells, B-cell-depleted T cells, or PBMCs.

This clone was counted once. Clinical history reported by participants formed the basis on which cohorts were assigned. CDR3 length: 13 residues. V lost 3 bases and J 1 base, leaving 6 bases between the germline ends. Germline V gene lookup returns CDR1 LNHDA and CDR2 SQIVND (reference sequence). Clones were read by immunoSEQ multiplex PCR, and TCRdb kept only the in-frame ones, dropping some. Among under 300,000 clones listed, roughly nine tenths were seen once. The TCR comes from a human donor in a cohort exposed to, infected with or recovered from COVID-19 (not recorded which). The donor label of this sample is uncertain. The sequenced sample consisted of PBMCs or T cells enriched from blood (not recorded which). The chain links TRBV19 to TRBJ1-1, with no clear D. The chain's CDR3 is CASSIGSNTEAFF. The CDR3 DNA is TGTGCCAGTAGTATCGGTTCGAACACTGAAGCTTTCTTT.